Sequencing of this TCR beta chain was carried out in a study of post-analysis software for immune sequencing data. Study summary: Relapsing-remitting, secondary progressive and progressive-relapsing forms made up the multiple sclerosis disease courses.

The CDR3 is made up of 17 amino acids. Per the germline V gene, CDR1 is LGHNA and CDR2 is YNFKEQ. Trimming pared 1 base from V and 0 bases from J, leaving 15 bases between. Study-level results: Compared against controls, patients with multiple sclerosis displayed significantly lower normalized Chao1 diversity. Batch-matched samples strongly co-clustered by F measure. TRBV5-6, TRBV5-1 and TRBV20-1 belonged to a set of roughly five TRBV segments that were more frequent in patients than controls.

Worth noting for this clonotype: Its antigen is undetermined.

TCR beta cDNA libraries included unique molecular identifiers. It was from approximately 0.91 to 9.4 million T cells that around 500,000 cDNA molecules came. Using its own MiXCR run on the PCR reads, TCRdb lists one record per CDR3 protein. The sample lists around 700,000 distinct CDR3 sequences; approximately 59% were seen once. This sequence originates from a girl aged 2 to 10 with multiple sclerosis. This sequence joins TRBV4-2 and TRBJ1-1; D is possibly TRBD1 (6 bases). The source material was blood. CDR3 amino acids: CASSQVGGGGMNTEAFF. The DNA for the CDR3 is TGTGCCAGCAGCCAAGTTGGAGGGGGAGGAATGAACACTGAAGCTTTCTTT.